This is a list of T cell receptor beta chains from one sample in a study of cytomegalovirus exposure and HLA in healthy donors. Clones were read by immunoSEQ multiplex PCR, and TCRdb kept only the in-frame ones, dropping some. Of roughly 110,000 clones detected, 88% appear once; the ten largest clones hold 1.5% to 2%. The sample was PBMCs. The receptors were gathered from a woman younger than 35 in good health and CMV-seropositive. CDR3s include the opening cysteine and the closing phenylalanine or tryptophan. The order of the fields is J gene, V gene, D gene, clone size, CDR3 protein, CDR3 DNA. D genes are given only for firm matches. Expanded clones get a size class; other rows say once, few or many, or leave the size out.

TRBJ1-1	TRBV5-1	-	-	CASSFRSGEMNTEAFF	TGCGCCAGCAGCTTCAGGTCAGGGGAAATGAACACTGAAGCTTTCTTT
TRBJ1-4	TRBV4-1	TRBD1	-	CASSQDGTGVGEKLFF	TGCGCCAGCAGCCAAGACGGGACAGGGGTCGGGGAAAAACTGTTTTTT
TRBJ1-1	TRBV2	TRBD1	-	CASSVQGADTEAFF	TGTGCCAGCAGTGTGCAGGGGGCGGACACTGAAGCTTTCTTT
TRBJ1-2	TRBV19	TRBD1	-	CASRTGAWDGYTF	TGTGCCAGTAGGACAGGGGCTTGGGATGGCTACACCTTC
TRBJ2-2	TRBV10-1	-	-	CASSDRNTGELFF	TGCGCCAGCAGCGACAGGAACACCGGGGAGCTGTTTTTT
TRBJ1-5	TRBV9	-	few	CASSVGGPGSNQPQHF	TGTGCCAGCAGCGTAGGTGGGCCAGGCAGCAATCAGCCCCAGCATTTT
TRBJ2-1	TRBV27	TRBD1	once	CASSTTGTGFRFF	TGTGCCAGCAGTACTACCGGGACAGGGTTTCGGTTCTTC
TRBJ2-1	TRBV4-2	TRBD2	-	CASSQDPLAGEQFF	TGTGCCAGCAGCCAAGATCCGCTAGCGGGCGAGCAGTTCTTC
TRBJ1-2	TRBV5-6	-	-	CASRFRTAFNYGYTF	TGTGCCAGCAGATTTCGGACAGCCTTTAACTATGGCTACACCTTC
TRBJ1-1	TRBV28	TRBD1	-	CASILGQGTEAFF	TGTGCCAGCATCTTAGGACAGGGCACTGAAGCTTTCTTT
TRBJ2-5	TRBV2	TRBD2	-	CASSEASSGGVETQYF	TGTGCCAGCAGTGAAGCGTCTAGCGGGGGGGTAGAGACCCAGTACTTC
TRBJ2-1	TRBV11-2	-	-	CASSLELFWAFSYNEQFF	TGTGCCAGCAGCTTAGAGCTCTTTTGGGCTTTCTCCTACAATGAGCAGTTCTTC
TRBJ1-6	TRBV5-4	-	-	CASSLAATGAFNSPLHF	TGTGCCAGCAGCTTGGCCGCGACTGGAGCGTTTAATTCACCCCTCCACTTT
TRBJ2-1	TRBV7-8	TRBD1	-	CASSSDRVEQFF	TGTGCCAGCAGCTCCGACAGGGTTGAGCAGTTCTTC
TRBJ1-5	TRBV6-1	-	-	CASSEFRGRGQPQHF	TGTGCCAGCAGTGAATTTCGAGGCAGGGGACAGCCCCAGCATTTT
TRBJ2-1	TRBV6-1	-	-	CASSDGQFTYNEQFF	TGTGCCAGCAGTGATGGCCAGTTCACCTACAATGAGCAGTTCTTC
TRBJ1-1	TRBV27	-	-	CASRYRTALNTEAFF	TGTGCCAGCAGATATCGGACAGCCTTGAACACTGAAGCTTTCTTT
TRBJ2-3	TRBV5-1	-	once	CASQLVTGSVDTQYF	TGCGCCAGCCAACTCGTGACAGGTTCGGTAGATACGCAGTATTTT
TRBJ2-1	TRBV15	TRBD1	-	CATSRHRGAYNEQFF	TGTGCCACCAGCAGGCACAGGGGTGCGTACAATGAGCAGTTCTTC
TRBJ1-2	TRBV7-9	-	-	CASSLDGAGYTF	TGTGCCAGCAGCTTAGATGGGGCTGGCTACACCTTC
TRBJ2-1	TRBV25-1	TRBD1	-	CASSARQGAYNEQFF	TGTGCCAGCAGTGCGAGACAGGGGGCCTACAATGAGCAGTTCTTC
TRBJ2-3	TRBV11-3	-	-	CASSLGRGEADTQYF	TGTGCCAGCAGCTTAGGCAGGGGAGAAGCAGATACGCAGTATTTT
TRBJ1-1	TRBV18	-	-	CASSPAIENTEAFF	TGTGCCAGCTCACCAGCGATAGAGAACACTGAAGCTTTCTTT
TRBJ2-1	TRBV18	-	-	CASSPGGGHGNEQFF	TGTGCCAGCTCACCGGGTGGAGGGCACGGAAATGAGCAGTTCTTC
TRBJ1-4	TRBV25-1	TRBD1	-	CASSASTGENEKLFF	TGTGCCAGCAGTGCCTCGACAGGGGAAAATGAAAAACTGTTTTTT
TRBJ1-2	TRBV9	-	-	CASSEAVGHLTKGYTF	TGTGCCAGCAGCGAGGCCGTGGGGCACCTCACTAAAGGCTACACCTTC
TRBJ2-7	TRBV7-3	TRBD2	-	CASSLRGGYEQYF	TGTGCCAGCAGCCTGCGGGGGGGGTACGAGCAGTACTTC
TRBJ1-5	TRBV4-1	-	-	CASSQGTAFLSNQPQHF	TGCGCCAGCAGCCAAGGGACAGCTTTTCTGAGCAATCAGCCCCAGCATTTT
TRBJ2-5	TRBV18	-	-	CASSTGSGETQYF	TGTGCCAGCTCAACAGGGTCTGGGGAGACCCAGTACTTC
TRBJ1-2	TRBV6-5	-	-	CASSYSREYGYTF	TGTGCCAGCAGTTACTCCAGGGAATACGGCTACACCTTC
TRBJ1-1	TRBV6-5	TRBD1	-	CASSFKTGGGTEAFF	TGTGCCAGCAGTTTTAAGACAGGGGGAGGCACTGAAGCTTTCTTT
TRBJ1-2	TRBV11-2	TRBD1	-	CASSLDLGTGGYTF	TGTGCCAGCAGCTTAGATCTAGGGACAGGGGGCTACACCTTC
TRBJ1-2	TRBV2	-	-	CASGREGYTF	TGTGCCAGCGGACGGGAGGGCTACACCTTC
TRBJ1-5	TRBV7-6	TRBD1	-	CASSLRDRGRSGNQPQHF	TGTGCCAGCAGCTTACGGGACAGGGGGCGGTCGGGCAATCAGCCCCAGCATTTT
TRBJ1-6	TRBV7-6	-	-	CASSLNLGGSSPLHF	TGTGCCAGCAGCCTTAATCTCGGGGGTTCTTCACCCCTCCACTTT
TRBJ2-1	TRBV10-2	TRBD1	-	CASRQGDEQFF	TGCGCCAGCCGACAGGGCGATGAGCAGTTCTTC
TRBJ2-2	TRBV2	TRBD1	-	CASSYRGRTGELFF	TGTGCCAGCAGCTACAGGGGGCGCACCGGGGAGCTGTTTTTT
TRBJ1-1	TRBV28	-	-	CASTAAPGNTEAFF	TGTGCCAGCACCGCAGCCCCAGGGAACACTGAAGCTTTCTTT
TRBJ2-7	TRBV6-5	TRBD1	-	CASRIRQGYYEQYF	TGTGCCAGCAGGATCCGACAGGGGTACTACGAGCAGTACTTC
TRBJ2-5	TRBV5-1	TRBD2	once	CASSITSGGRMETQYF	TGCGCCAGCAGCATTACTAGCGGGGGGAGGATGGAGACCCAGTACTTC
TRBJ2-1	TRBV14	TRBD2	-	CASSQDFSSGGLNEQFF	TGTGCCAGCAGCCAAGATTTCTCCAGCGGGGGTCTCAATGAGCAGTTCTTC
TRBJ1-1	TRBV11-2	-	-	CASSPTVLNTEAFF	TGTGCCAGCAGCCCAACAGTCCTGAACACTGAAGCTTTCTTT
TRBJ1-3	TRBV28	-	-	CATLAWEGNGNTIYF	TGTGCCACCCTGGCCTGGGAGGGGAATGGAAACACCATATATTTT
TRBJ1-5	TRBV2	TRBD1	-	CASSGVIDGQGNNQPQHF	TGTGCCAGCAGTGGAGTTATCGATGGACAGGGAAATAATCAGCCCCAGCATTTT
TRBJ1-5	TRBV27	-	-	CASSYGRGNQPQHF	TGTGCCAGCAGTTACGGGCGGGGCAATCAGCCCCAGCATTTT
TRBJ1-4	TRBV25-1	-	-	CASSELGGQPTNEKLFF	TGTGCCAGCAGTGAATTGGGAGGGCAGCCAACTAATGAAAAACTGTTTTTT
TRBJ2-1	TRBV6-9	-	-	CASSSTHGGAYNEQFF	TGTGCCAGCAGTTCTACCCATGGGGGGGCGTACAATGAGCAGTTCTTC
TRBJ1-5	TRBV19	TRBD1	-	CASSRQGPGNQPQHF	TGTGCCAGTAGTCGACAGGGGCCAGGCAATCAGCCCCAGCATTTT
TRBJ1-1	TRBV27	TRBD1	once	CASSPGQERIWAFF	TGTGCCAGCAGTCCGGGACAGGAAAGGATATGGGCTTTCTTT
TRBJ1-2	TRBV7-2	TRBD1	few	CASSTGQGARGYTF	TGTGCCAGCAGCACCGGACAGGGTGCTAGGGGCTACACCTTC
TRBJ2-7	TRBV11-2	TRBD1	-	CASSYTGDRGEQYF	TGTGCCAGCAGCTATACAGGGGACAGAGGCGAGCAGTACTTC
TRBJ2-2	TRBV19	TRBD2	few	CASSSGGYTGELFF	TGTGCCAGTAGTAGCGGGGGGTACACCGGGGAGCTGTTTTTT
TRBJ2-2	TRBV14	-	once	CASSGGYVRGTGELFF	TGTGCCAGCAGCGGGGGGTATGTGCGTGGCACCGGGGAGCTGTTTTTT
TRBJ1-3	TRBV15	-	-	CATSRVRIIRYGNTIYF	TGTGCCACCAGCAGAGTTCGAATCATTCGGTATGGAAACACCATATATTTT
TRBJ2-7	TRBV19	TRBD1	-	CASSLTGTYEQYF	TGTGCCAGTAGCTTGACAGGGACCTACGAGCAGTACTTC
TRBJ1-2	TRBV2	-	once	CASSFRDTGYGYTF	TGTGCCAGCAGTTTCCGGGACACGGGATATGGCTACACCTTC
TRBJ2-7	TRBV23-1	TRBD1	once	CASSLTGGAKHEQYF	TGCGCCAGCAGTCTAACAGGGGGAGCTAAGCACGAGCAGTACTTC
TRBJ1-1	TRBV19	-	-	CASSIERLNTEAFF	TGTGCCAGTAGTATAGAGAGGCTTAACACTGAAGCTTTCTTT
TRBJ1-1	TRBV27	TRBD1	-	CASSLGTGGFTEAFF	TGTGCCAGCAGTCTGGGGACAGGGGGATTCACTGAAGCTTTCTTT